What follows are 14 T cell receptor beta chains derived from one specimen sequenced in a study of a mutant IDH1 vaccine in newly diagnosed glioma. Assay: immunoSEQ multiplex PCR; the TCRdb copy retains only in-frame clones and omits some. The profile covers 92,000 or so clones, with almost 85% appearing a single time and 5.3% taken by the ten largest. Time point described: baseline, week 1 (first vaccination visit). Treatment specified: pre-vaccination baseline after standard-of-care therapy. The material was PBMCs, obtained from a glioma patient treated with radiotherapy, temozolomide or both. All receptors come from a man between 35 and 55 years old with glioma. Some clones in this sample may be carry-over from other donors' samples.

The chain employs TRBV18 and TRBJ1-5; the D is unclear. V was pared by 0 bases and J by 9 bases, with 12 bases between. The CDR3 is 14 residues long. CDR1 and CDR2 (germline): KGHSH, LQKENI. CDR3 bases: TGTGCCAGCTCACCACCGAGCCAAGCGGGGCCCCAGCATTTT. This codes for CASSPPSQAGPQHF.

The chain is built from TRBV5-1 and TRBJ1-3; D is unclear. The CDR3 has 16 amino acids. Germline CDR1 is SGHRS and CDR2 is YFSETQ. V lost 0 bases and J 9 bases, leaving 19 bases between the germline ends. The CDR3 sequence is CASSLAAGFIGSTIYF. The CDR3 nucleotides read TGCGCCAGCAGCTTGGCCGCGGGCTTTATAGGGAGCACCATATATTTT.

The CDR3 is CASSHNQPQHF. The CDR3 DNA is TGTGCCAGCAGTCACAATCAGCCCCAGCATTTT. The rearrangement uses TRBV6-1 and TRBJ1-5; D is unclear. Germline V gene lookup returns CDR1 MNHNS and CDR2 SASEGT. The V gene lost 5 bases and the J gene lost 3 bases, with 2 bases spanning the gap. This CDR3 is built from 11 residues.

The chain employs TRBV5-1 and TRBJ2-7; no reliable D call. This CDR3 is built from 13 residues. V was shortened by 5 bases and J by 3 bases, with 12 bases between the two germline ends. The germline gives CDR1 SGHRS, CDR2 YFSETQ. This chain's CDR3 is CASRAGSFYEQYF. CDR3 DNA: TGCGCCAGCAGAGCCGGGTCCTTCTACGAGCAGTACTTC.

The CDR3, as DNA: TGTGCCACCAGCAAAATAGCGGGGGGTAATACGCAGTATTTT. This codes for CATSKIAGGNTQYF. This rearrangement joins TRBV15 to TRBJ2-3; 10 bases match TRBD2. V lost 4 bases and J lost 7; bases outside the gene matches: 5. Germline loops: CDR1 LNHNV, CDR2 YYDKDF (reference sequence). The CDR3 is made up of 14 amino acids. Combining the CDR3 with reference TRBV15 and TRBJ2-3 gives the whole variable domain DAMVIQNPRYQVTQFGKPVTLSCSQTLNHNVMYWYQQKSSQAPKLLFHYYDKDFNNEADTPDNFQSRRPNTSFCFLDIRSPGLGDTAMYLCATSKIAGGNTQYFGPGTRLTVL.

The CDR3 coding sequence is TGCGCCAGCAGCTTGCGTCCGAACACAGGCACTGAAGCTTTCTTT. This gives the protein CASSLRPNTGTEAFF. The genes are TRBV5-1 and TRBJ1-1, with a weak D call TRBD1 (5 bases). The CDR3 contains 15 residues. The V gene's germline CDR1 is SGHRS and CDR2 YFSETQ. Trimming took off 1 base at V and 4 bases at J, with 14 bases between the two ends.

The rearrangement links TRBV9 to TRBJ2-1; 10 bases are a match to TRBD2. Germline-derived CDR1 and CDR2 are SGDLS and YYNGEE. Unmatched junction bases numbered 15, after V lost 3 bases and J lost 3 bases. The CDR3 length is 19 residues. CDR3 loop: CASSGRAGVAGGLYNEQFF. For the CDR3, the DNA is TGTGCCAGCAGCGGCAGGGCTGGGGTAGCGGGGGGCCTCTACAATGAGCAGTTCTTC.

The rearrangement joins TRBV2 to TRBJ2-5, with D perhaps TRBD1 (6 bases). This CDR3 spans 15 amino acids. V was clipped by 8 bases and J by 7 bases, with 23 bases between them. The germline V gene encodes CDR1 SNHLY and CDR2 FYNNEI. The CDR3 coding sequence is TGTGCCAGCCTCGATCCTTCCGGGGCCAGGGGGACCCAGTACTTC. Protein sequence: CASLDPSGARGTQYF. The full variable domain, in which reference TRBV2 and TRBJ2-5 provide the parts outside the CDR3, is EPEVTQTPSHQVTQMGQEVILRCVPISNHLYFYWYRQILGQKVEFLVSFYNNEISEKSEIFDDQFSVERPDGSNFTLKIRSTKLEDSAMYFCASLDPSGARGTQYFGPGTRLLVL.

This chain links TRBV15 with TRBJ1-5, with 9 nucleotides matching TRBD1. The CDR3 runs 19 residues. Trimming cost V 0 bases and J 6 bases; bases outside gene matches: 15. Germline CDR1 reads LNHNV; CDR2 reads YYDKDF (reference sequence). The CDR3 is CATSRDPFEWGQGFQPQHF. Here the CDR3 DNA reads TGTGCCACCAGCAGAGATCCTTTCGAGTGGGGACAGGGTTTTCAGCCCCAGCATTTT.

The V and J genes are TRBV19 and TRBJ1-1; 11 positions match TRBD1. V lost 9 bases and J lost 6; bases outside the gene matches: 9. CDR3 length: 14 residues. The germline V gene encodes CDR1 LNHDA and CDR2 SQIVND (reference sequence). The CDR3 reads CASLSGTGGSEAFF. The CDR3 coding sequence is TGTGCCAGCTTATCCGGGACAGGGGGTTCTGAAGCTTTCTTT.

The J gene is TRBJ2-2, the V gene TRBV5-4, with 9 bases that match TRBD1. The germline CDR1 and CDR2 sequences are SGHNT and YYREEE (reference sequence). V dropped 3 bases and J dropped 7; count of bases not matched to a gene: 7. The CDR3 extends over 15 amino acids. Here the CDR3 DNA reads TGTGCCAGCAGCTACCCGACAGGGGGGGTCGGGGAGCTGTTTTTT. Translated, it gives CASSYPTGGVGELFF.

This chain uses TRBV5-4 with TRBJ1-1; D is possibly TRBD1 (5 bases). Germline V gene sequence: CDR1 SGHNT, CDR2 YYREEE (reference sequence). Trimming left V 5 bases short and J 5 bases short, with 16 bases between. The CDR3 is 14 residues long. CDR3 nucleotide sequence: TGTGCCAGCAGATCCCAGGGTCTCAATACTGAAGCTTTCTTT. It codes for CASRSQGLNTEAFF.

V gene TRBV5-1 combines with J gene TRBJ1-5, with D perhaps TRBD1 (6 bases). Germline V CDR1 and CDR2: SGHRS, YFSETQ. V was clipped by 4 bases and J by 3 bases, with 8 bases between them. This CDR3 is built from 13 residues. The chain's CDR3 is CASSRDTNQPQHF. The CDR3 coding sequence is TGCGCCAGCAGCCGGGACACCAATCAGCCCCAGCATTTT.

J is TRBJ1-1 and V is TRBV6-5; D is undetermined. The CDR3 sequence is 14 residues long. V lost 2 bases, J lost 0 bases, and 7 bases lay in between. CDR1 and CDR2 (germline): MNHEY, SVGAGI. CDR3 amino acids: CASSYARMNTEAFF. CDR3 bases: TGTGCCAGCAGTTACGCTCGGATGAACACTGAAGCTTTCTTT.